These T cell receptor beta chains were read from a single sample in a study of cytomegalovirus exposure and HLA in healthy donors. TCRdb's table, derived via immunoSEQ multiplex PCR, lists solely in-frame clones and lacks some. Seen here are 120,000 or so clones, 83% observed once, and the top ten hold more than 3.5%. The specimen was PBMCs. All receptors derive from a woman in her thirties or forties in good health and CMV-seropositive. Both conserved end residues are part of each CDR3. The D gene is left open where the match is weak. Rows may omit the clone size; those that give it use once, few, many or a size class.

TRBJ2-7	TRBV7-8	15	.	.	TGTGCCAGCAGCTTAGAAGCAAACTATCCCTACGAGCAGTACTTC	CASSLEANYPYEQYF
TRBJ2-7	TRBV13	15	TRBD2	.	TGTGCCAGCAGCTTCCTAGCGGGAAGCTCCTACGAGCAGTACTTC	CASSFLAGSSYEQYF
TRBJ2-7	TRBV15	14	TRBD1	.	TGTGCCACCAGCAAAGGACAGGGGGCGAACGAGCAGTACTTC	CATSKGQGANEQYF
TRBJ1-2	TRBV5-1	17	.	.	TGCGCCAGCAGCCCCGGTTCCGCGGGTCCAGTTTTCGGGGGCTACACCTTC	CASSPGSAGPVFGGYTF
TRBJ1-2	TRBV28	16	TRBD1	.	TGTGCCAGCAGAGGTCCTCCGGGACAGGGTGATAAGGGCTACACCTTC	CASRGPPGQGDKGYTF
TRBJ1-5	TRBV27	13	.	.	TGTGCCAGCAGTTTGTCGCGAAGTCAGCCCCAGCATTTT	CASSLSRSQPQHF
TRBJ2-4	TRBV19	14	.	.	TGTGCCGCCGCGATGACAGGTGTCAAAAACATTCAGTACTTC	CAAAMTGVKNIQYF
TRBJ1-4	TRBV28	13	.	.	TGTGCCAGCAGTTTGGGGGGTCGGGAAAAACTGTTTTTT	CASSLGGREKLFF
TRBJ2-3	TRBV7-9	16	TRBD2	.	TGTGCCAGCAGCTTAGCCCTAGCGGGAGTAACAGATACGCAGTATTTT	CASSLALAGVTDTQYF
TRBJ2-7	TRBV10-3	15	TRBD2	.	TGTGCCATCAGTGCCACTAGCGGGAGAGTTTACGAGCAGTACTTC	CAISATSGRVYEQYF
TRBJ2-2	TRBV27	15	TRBD1	.	TGTGCCAGCAGTTCCCTGGACCAGGGGGACGGGGAGCTGTTTTTT	CASSSLDQGDGELFF
TRBJ2-4	TRBV6-1	14	.	.	TGTGCCAGCAGTGAATATTACGAGGGCTCCCCGTGGTACTTC	CASSEYYEGSPWYF
TRBJ2-7	TRBV2	13	TRBD2	.	TGTGCCAGCACTTCCCTCGGGGGGGCCGAGCAGTACTTC	CASTSLGGAEQYF
TRBJ1-2	TRBV9	14	TRBD1	.	TGTGCCAGCAGCGATGGGACAGGGGGCCATGGCTACACCTTC	CASSDGTGGHGYTF
TRBJ2-3	TRBV7-8	19	TRBD2	.	TGTGCCAGCAGCCTCGGTTCCGGACTAGCGGGAGGGGCCGGAGCCGGGCAGTATTTT	CASSLGSGLAGGAGAGQYF
TRBJ1-2	TRBV18	14	.	.	TGTGCCAGCTCACCAGGGAGGTCTAACTATGGCTACACCTTC	CASSPGRSNYGYTF
TRBJ1-3	TRBV15	13	.	.	TGTGCCACCAGCAGAATCGTCCGAAACACCATATATTTT	CATSRIVRNTIYF
TRBJ2-5	TRBV5-1	17	TRBD2	few	TGCGCCAGCAGCTGGAAACTAGCGGGAGGGCCTCAGGAGACCCAGTACTTC	CASSWKLAGGPQETQYF
TRBJ2-1	TRBV9	12	.	.	TGTGCCAGCAGCGTAATAAGTAGTGAGCAGTTCTTC	CASSVISSEQFF
TRBJ2-5	TRBV5-4	16	TRBD1	.	TGTGCCAGCAGCTTACGACAGGGGGGATTCCAAGAGACCCAGTACTTC	CASSLRQGGFQETQYF
TRBJ1-1	TRBV9	15	.	.	TGTGCCAGCAGCGTAGGGACTCTCGGGGACACTGAAGCTTTCTTT	CASSVGTLGDTEAFF
TRBJ1-5	TRBV5-1	14	.	.	TGCGCCAGCAGCTCAACGGGGAGCAATCAGCCCCAGCATTTT	CASSSTGSNQPQHF
TRBJ1-5	TRBV28	14	.	few	TGTGCCAGCAGTCCGACAGGATTCCTCCAGCCCCAGCATTTT	CASSPTGFLQPQHF
TRBJ2-1	TRBV7-2	15	.	.	TGTGCCAGCAGCTTATCATTCGGAGGGAACAATGAGCAGTTCTTC	CASSLSFGGNNEQFF
TRBJ2-1	TRBV6-4	16	TRBD2	.	TGTGCCAGCAGTGAATCAGGGACTAGCGGGAGTAATGAGCAGTTCTTC	CASSESGTSGSNEQFF
TRBJ1-2	TRBV6-1	12	TRBD1	.	TGTGCCAGCAGTGGGACAGGGTTTGGCTACACCTTC	CASSGTGFGYTF
TRBJ1-3	TRBV5-1	13	TRBD1	.	TGCGCCAGCAGCCGCAAGGACAGGGACACCATATATTTT	CASSRKDRDTIYF
TRBJ2-1	TRBV13	18	.	.	TGTGCCAGCAGCTTAGTTGTGCATTCAGGAACCTCCTACAATGAGCAGTTCTTC	CASSLVVHSGTSYNEQFF
TRBJ2-5	TRBV6-1	13	.	.	TGTGCCAGCAGTGTTAACAGGGTAGAGACCCAGTACTTC	CASSVNRVETQYF
TRBJ2-5	TRBV28	13	.	.	TGTGCCAGCAGTTGGACAGCACAAGAGACCCAGTACTTC	CASSWTAQETQYF
TRBJ2-7	TRBV2	10	.	.	TGTGCCAGCAGTTTATACGAGCAGTACTTC	CASSLYEQYF
TRBJ2-1	TRBV5-1	16	TRBD2	once	TGCGCCAGCAGCTTGGCCGAAGCGGGAGTGATAAATGAGCAGTTCTTC	CASSLAEAGVINEQFF
TRBJ2-7	TRBV6-5	15	.	.	TGTGCCAGCAGCTCTGCAGGGGGGAGCTCCTACGAGCAGTACTTC	CASSSAGGSSYEQYF
TRBJ2-7	TRBV5-5	17	TRBD2	.	TGTGCCAGCAGCCTCCGACTAGCGGGATTCATCTCCTACGAGCAGTACTTC	CASSLRLAGFISYEQYF
TRBJ2-5	TRBV9	15	.	few	TGTGCCAGCAGCGTAGGGACGGGGGGCGGGGAGACCCAGTACTTC	CASSVGTGGGETQYF
TRBJ1-5	TRBV5-1	15	.	.	TGCGCCAGCAGCTTGTGGGGAGAAGGCAATCAGCCCCAGCATTTT	CASSLWGEGNQPQHF
TRBJ2-7	TRBV9	15	TRBD1	.	TGTGCCAGCGGGGAAGGACAGGGGGTGTTCTACGAGCAGTACTTC	CASGEGQGVFYEQYF
TRBJ1-6	TRBV19	15	TRBD1	.	TGTGCCAGCGGACCCGGGACAGGGGATGGTTCACCCCTCCACTTT	CASGPGTGDGSPLHF
TRBJ2-2	TRBV4-3	17	TRBD2	.	TGCGCCAGCAGCCAAGACGGACTAGCGGGAGACTACGGGGAGCTGTTTTTT	CASSQDGLAGDYGELFF
TRBJ2-1	TRBV7-9	17	TRBD1	once	TGTTCCAGCAGCCCCATCGGACAGGGGACGCTCTACAATGAGCAGTTCTTC	CSSSPIGQGTLYNEQFF
TRBJ2-7	TRBV6-5	14	TRBD2	.	TGTGCTAGCAGTTACTCGAGCGGGAACTACGAGCAGTACTTC	CASSYSSGNYEQYF
TRBJ2-3	TRBV10-3	17	TRBD1	.	TGTGCCATCAGCACGGCCGGGACAGGGGGCGTTTTAGATACGCAGTATTTT	CAISTAGTGGVLDTQYF
TRBJ1-3	TRBV19	15	.	.	TGTGCCAGTAAAAGGCAGGGGAGCAGTGGAAACACCATATATTTT	CASKRQGSSGNTIYF
TRBJ1-1	TRBV5-4	15	.	.	TGTGCCAGCAGCCCAGAACAGGGTTACATTTCGGAAGCTTTCTTT	CASSPEQGYISEAFF
TRBJ2-7	TRBV7-9	16	TRBD2	.	TGTGCCAGCAGCTTATCTCTAGCGGGAGCTCTAAACGAGCAGTACTTC	CASSLSLAGALNEQYF
TRBJ1-1	TRBV6-1	15	.	.	TGTGCCAGCAGTGAATTATTCAGGCGGAACACTGAAGCTTTCTTT	CASSELFRRNTEAFF
TRBJ1-1	TRBV5-8	16	TRBD1	.	TGTGCCAGCAGCTTCCGGACAGGGGAAATGAACACTGAAGCTTTCTTT	CASSFRTGEMNTEAFF
TRBJ1-2	TRBV2	13	.	.	TGTGCCAGCAGGTCCAGCGAAGGCTATGGCTACACCTTC	CASRSSEGYGYTF
TRBJ1-1	TRBV19	15	TRBD1	.	TGTGCCAGTAGTGCTCCGGGACAGGCCCACACTGAAGCTTTCTTT	CASSAPGQAHTEAFF
TRBJ2-5	TRBV25-1	17	TRBD1	.	TGTGCCAGCCATGAACCCGCCGGGACAGTACTAGGGGAGACCCAGTACTTC	CASHEPAGTVLGETQYF
TRBJ2-7	TRBV11-2	12	TRBD2	.	TGTGCCAGCGGGGGGGTGTTCTACGAGCAGTACTTC	CASGGVFYEQYF
TRBJ2-3	TRBV5-1	15	.	few	TGCGCCAGCAGCTTGGACGGGACTAGCACAGATACGCAGTATTTT	CASSLDGTSTDTQYF
TRBJ2-7	TRBV27	15	.	once	TGTGCCAGCAGTTTATTCGGGACTCAATCCTACGAGCAGTACTTC	CASSLFGTQSYEQYF
TRBJ2-5	TRBV5-1	17	TRBD2	few	TGCGCCAGCAGCCCCCAGCGGGAGTCTTGGGGGAAAGAGACCCAGTACTTC	CASSPQRESWGKETQYF
TRBJ2-2	TRBV4-1	13	.	.	TGCGCCAGCGCTGGGGCTTTCACCGGGGAGCTGTTTTTT	CASAGAFTGELFF
TRBJ1-1	TRBV18	15	TRBD1	.	TGTGCCAGCTCACCAGGCCAGGGGGCGCGGACTGAAGCTTTCTTT	CASSPGQGARTEAFF